This T cell receptor beta chain was identified in a study of monozygotic twins with cystic fibrosis. Study results and caveats: Low clonality (median about 0.0095) suggested a mostly naive repertoire.

V was pared by 0 bases and J by 2 bases, with 7 bases between. Germline values: CDR1 SGHKS, CDR2 YYEKEE (reference sequence). CDR3 length equals 14 residues. As regards this clone: Its antigen is undetermined.

Clones were sequenced by immunoSEQ multiplex PCR, and TCRdb holds only the in-frame ones, with some missing. The sample shows about 14,000 clones, more than 75% of them seen only once. This receptor was identified in a boy aged 10-17 years with cystic fibrosis. The specimen sequenced was blood. This chain joins TRBV5-5 and TRBJ2-3; no clear D. In DNA form, the CDR3 reads TGTGCCAGCAGCTTGGAGGTGCTCACAGATACGCAGTATTTT. This gives the protein CASSLEVLTDTQYF.